Shown below are 30 T cell receptor beta chains from a single sample sequenced in a study of response to subunit inactivated influenza vaccine (dated 2018 in TCRdb). The library was built by means of RT-PCR. The instrument given in TCRdb is Illumina HiSeq 2500. TCRdb reanalyzed the raw reads on its own, using fastp at Q25 for trimming and MiXCR for clone calling, and kept in-frame beta chains. Every distinct CDR3 protein forms one entry, paired with its most common genes and DNA. The sample data list 500,000 to 550,000 distinct CDR3 sequences, and less than 10% of these were observed just once. The ten largest account for 10% to 15% of the sample. The sequences come from PBMCs from blood, collected around 25 months after vaccination. These receptors were obtained from a man aged 50-75 years who received an inactivated influenza vaccine. Donor details come from another sample of the same person, matched by shared clones.

In this sample, this clonotype turned up a few times. The rearrangement links TRBV29-1 to TRBJ2-3; tentative D call: TRBD2 (7 bases). Looked up from germline, CDR1 is SQVTM and CDR2 is ANQGSEA. Trimming took 4 bases from V and 6 from J, leaving 11 bases between them. The CDR3 length is 12 residues. The CDR3 loop is CSVAGGKDTQYF. In nucleotides, the CDR3 is TGCAGCGTTGCGGGGGGCAAGGATACGCAGTATTTT.

The rearrangement uses TRBV12-3 or TRBV12-4 and TRBJ1-1, with unresolved D. The CDR3 sequence is 16 residues long. V was trimmed by 1 base and J by 1 base, leaving 13 bases between them. CDR3 DNA: TGTGCCAGCAGTTTAGGTAGTTGGTACCAGAACACTGAAGCTTTCTTT. Its protein is CASSLGSWYQNTEAFF.

This clonotype was found a few times. V gene TRBV10-3 combines with J gene TRBJ2-3; weak D call: TRBD2 (6 bases). CDR1 and CDR2 from the germline V gene are ENHRY and SYGVKD. Trimming took 6 bases from V and 5 from J, leaving 9 bases between them. CDR3 size: 12 residues. CDR3 sequence reads: CAISGRGDTQYF. CDR3 bases: TGTGCCATCAGCGGGAGAGGAGATACGCAGTATTTT.

This clonotype was seen ten or more times. The V call is TRBV13, the J call TRBJ2-1; maybe TRBD2 (5 bases). Trimming cost V 3 bases and J 4 bases, with 19 bases left between them. The CDR3 is 17 amino acids. CDR1 and CDR2 (germline): PRHDT, FYEKMQ (reference sequence). This CDR3 reads CASSFLIFGVGYNEQFF. DNA for the CDR3: TGTGCCAGCAGCTTCCTTATCTTCGGGGTGGGTTACAATGAGCAGTTCTTC. Full variable domain (missing parts from reference TRBV13 and TRBJ2-1): AAGVIQSPRHLIKEKRETATLKCYPIPRHDTVYWYQQGPGQDPQFLISFYEKMQSDKGSIPDRFSAQQFSDYHSELNMSSLELGDSALYFCASSFLIFGVGYNEQFFGPGTRLTVL.

The chain has TRBV6-1 and TRBJ1-1; no firm D call. Per the germline V gene, CDR1 is MNHNS and CDR2 is SASEGT. The CDR3 consists of 11 residues. Deletions cut 6 bases from V and 5 bases from J, with 7 bases between. DNA for the CDR3: TGTGCCAGCAGGGTGGGAACTGAAGCTTTCTTT. Translating gives CASRVGTEAFF.

This clonotype has just a few counts. The chain links TRBV18 to TRBJ1-1; TRBD1 might be the D (5 bases). This CDR3 has 12 amino acids. Trimming cost V 3 bases and J 8 bases, with 10 bases left between them. Germline V gene data show CDR1 as KGHSH and CDR2 as LQKENI. CDR3 in DNA: TGTGCCAGCTCACCCAGGGAGAGGGAAGCTTTCTTT. Amino acids: CASSPREREAFF.

At least ten counts were recorded for this clonotype. The rearrangement joins TRBV12-3 or TRBV12-4 to TRBJ2-1; 7 bases line up with TRBD2. The CDR3 is made up of 14 amino acids. V gave up 6 bases and J gave up 6 bases; unmatched junction bases: 8. In nucleotides, the CDR3 is TGTGCCAGCAGGACACCGGGACTAAGCAATGAGCAGTTCTTC. This translates into CASRTPGLSNEQFF.

This clonotype was counted only a few times. The chain employs TRBV12-3 or TRBV12-4 and TRBJ2-2, with TRBD2 identical over 15 bases. The trim removed 5 bases at V and 2 bases at J, leaving 6 bases unmatched. CDR3 length: 18 residues. The CDR3 DNA sequence: TGTGCCAGCAGTCCTGGGACTAGCGGGGGGTATAACACCGGGGAGCTGTTTTTT. Residues: CASSPGTSGGYNTGELFF.

V is TRBV20-1 and J is TRBJ2-7; the match to TRBD1 covers 11 bases. The germline V gene has CDR1 DFQATT and CDR2 SNEGSKA (reference sequence). CDR3 length: 15 amino acids. Losses at the gene ends were 6 bases for V and 7 bases for J; bases not matched to a gene: 14. This CDR3 reads CSASPLGQGAREQYF. CDR3 bases: TGCAGTGCGAGCCCCCTTGGACAGGGGGCAAGGGAGCAGTACTTC.

This clonotype was seen repeatedly, ten times or more. The chain couples TRBV6-1 to TRBJ2-3; 10 bases are a match to TRBD2. This CDR3 contains 14 residues. V lost 8 bases, J lost 5 bases, and 7 bases stayed unmatched. CDR1 is MNHNS and CDR2 is SASEGT in the germline V gene. Here the CDR3 reads CASREAGGIDTQYF. The CDR3 coding sequence is TGTGCCAGCCGAGAAGCGGGGGGGATAGATACGCAGTATTTT.

CDR3 nucleotides: TGTGCCAGCAGAATGGGGAGCTTCCAAGAGACCCAGTACTTC. Residues: CASRMGSFQETQYF. The chain is built from TRBV28 and TRBJ2-5; the D gene is possibly TRBD2 (5 bases). V was shortened by 6 bases and J by 1 base, with 12 bases between the two germline ends. CDR1 and CDR2 (germline): MDHEN, SYDVKM. The CDR3 loop spans 14 amino acids.

This clonotype was counted between two and nine times. This chain links TRBV7-2 with TRBJ2-1; D is ambiguous. The CDR3 consists of 14 residues. The V gene's germline CDR1 is SGHTA and CDR2 FQGNSA. V lost 6 bases, J lost 9 bases, and 18 bases lay in between. CDR3 loop: CASSYEVSRREQFF. The CDR3 DNA follows: TGTGCCAGCAGTTATGAGGTCTCCCGCCGTGAGCAGTTCTTC.

V is TRBV6-5 and J is TRBJ2-5; TRBD1 agrees at 8 bases. The CDR3 consists of 17 residues. The germline gives CDR1 MNHEY, CDR2 SVGAGI. V lost 2 bases, J lost 5 bases, and 13 bases stayed unmatched. CDR3: CASSYTGQGGVRETQYF. The CDR3 DNA reads as TGTGCCAGCAGTTACACCGGACAGGGTGGGGTCCGGGAGACCCAGTACTTC.

This clonotype was seen a handful of times. CDR3 in amino acids: CSAFLRGANEQFF. The CDR3 nucleotides read TGCAGTGCTTTCCTGAGGGGGGCCAATGAGCAGTTCTTC. This sequence joins TRBV20-1 and TRBJ2-1, with D tentatively TRBD1 or TRBD2 (6 bases each). Germline V lookup: CDR1 DFQATT, CDR2 SNEGSKA (reference sequence). The CDR3 spans 13 residues. V shed 5 bases and J shed 6 bases, with 14 bases lying between them.

This clonotype was observed a few times. This rearrangement joins TRBV2 to TRBJ1-6, with a tentative D call TRBD1 (5 bases). The CDR3 consists of 14 residues. Trimming pared 4 bases from V and 10 bases from J, leaving 14 bases between. The germline V gene has CDR1 SNHLY and CDR2 FYNNEI. Here the CDR3 DNA reads TGTGCCAGCAGTGGGAACTCAGGGAGGTCACCCCTCCACTTT. It encodes CASSGNSGRSPLHF.

This clonotype was observed a handful of times. The CDR3 DNA follows: TGTGCCATCAGAATGTCTAGCGGGTTGAACACAGATACGCAGTATTTT. Translation gives CAIRMSSGLNTDTQYF. This rearrangement joins TRBV10-3 to TRBJ2-3, with TRBD2 matching over 8 bases. Germline assignment: CDR1 ENHRY and CDR2 SYGVKD. V lost 6 bases, J lost 2 bases, and 10 bases stayed unmatched. CDR3 length: 16 amino acids.

The chain combines TRBV7-8 with TRBJ2-7; a weak D match, TRBD1 (6 bases). Germline V gene sequence: CDR1 SGHVS, CDR2 FQNEAQ. This CDR3 region has 13 residues. Trimming removed 4 bases at V and 6 bases at J, with 13 bases between. CDR3 protein: CASSYRDSGEQYF. CDR3 sequence (DNA): TGTGCCAGCAGCTACAGGGATTCGGGCGAGCAGTACTTC.

The table lists this clonotype with a few counts. The chain carries TRBV12-3 or TRBV12-4 and TRBJ2-2; 10 bases line up with TRBD1. The ends lost 3 bases at V and 4 bases at J; junction bases unmatched: 11. This CDR3 is built from 18 residues. This chain's CDR3 is CASSFLGLGQGFTGELFF. DNA of the CDR3: TGTGCCAGCAGTTTTCTGGGGCTGGGACAGGGGTTCACCGGGGAGCTGTTTTTT.

The chain employs TRBV5-6 and TRBJ2-7, with D perhaps given as TRBD1 or TRBD2 (5 bases each). V lost 4 bases and J 4 bases, leaving 21 bases between the germline ends. CDR3 length equals 16 residues. Germline-derived CDR1 and CDR2 are SGHDT and YYEEEE. The CDR3 sequence: CASSLGVGGAVYEQYF. The CDR3 bases are TGTGCCAGCAGCCTGGGGGTTGGGGGAGCAGTATACGAGCAGTACTTC.

The chain couples TRBV28 to TRBJ2-5, with 11 bases aligning to TRBD2. J lost 6 bases, V lost 6 bases, and 18 bases had no gene match. The length of the CDR3 is 18 residues. The germline CDR1 and CDR2 sequences are MDHEN and SYDVKM. The DNA of the CDR3 is TGTGCCAGCAGCAACGACCGAATATCGACTAGCGGGGAACAGACCCAGTACTTC. It encodes CASSNDRISTSGEQTQYF. The variable domain in full, completed from reference TRBV28 and TRBJ2-5, reads DVKVTQSSRYLVKRTGEKVFLECVQDMDHENMFWYRQDPGLGLRLIYFSYDVKMKEKGDIPEGYSVSREKKERFSLILESASTNQTSMYLCASSNDRISTSGEQTQYFGPGTRLLVL.

In its sample, this clonotype was seen a few times. This chain joins TRBV20-1 and TRBJ1-5; 8 bases match TRBD1. Germline CDR1 reads DFQATT; CDR2 reads SNEGSKA (reference sequence). After removal of 1 base from V and 4 bases from J, the junction contained 9 bases not matched to a gene. The length of the CDR3 is 16 residues. CDR3: CSARGTGKHSNQPQHF. The CDR3 nucleotides read TGCAGTGCTAGAGGGACAGGGAAACATTCGAATCAGCCCCAGCATTTT.

The table lists this clonotype with a few counts. The chain carries TRBV4-1 and TRBJ2-7; D gene unclear. Germline V gives CDR1 MGHRA, CDR2 YSYEKL. Trimming pared 1 base from V and 2 bases from J, leaving 9 bases between. The CDR3 contains 14 residues. In DNA form, the CDR3 reads TGCGCCAGCAGCCAAGTCCTAGGAACCTACGAGCAGTACTTC. It translates to CASSQVLGTYEQYF.

This clonotype was counted a few times. J is TRBJ2-5 and V is TRBV12-3 or TRBV12-4; D is possibly TRBD1 (6 bases). Trimming left V 6 bases short and J 4 bases short, with 15 bases between. This CDR3 has 14 residues. CDR3 bases: TGTGCCAGCAGGCAAGGGGGAGTTTCAGAGACCCAGTACTTC. Its translation is CASRQGGVSETQYF.

This rearrangement joins TRBV9 to TRBJ2-1; no clear D. The CDR3 has 13 amino acids. Trimming left V 3 bases short and J 7 bases short, with 11 bases between. The V gene's germline CDR1 is SGDLS and CDR2 YYNGEE. CDR3 in amino acids: CASSAGPDNEQFF. DNA of the CDR3: TGTGCCAGCAGCGCGGGTCCGGATAATGAGCAGTTCTTC.

This clonotype has just a few counts. The V gene is TRBV20-1, the J gene TRBJ1-1; D is undetermined. Germline V gives CDR1 DFQATT, CDR2 SNEGSKA (reference sequence). CDR3 length equals 10 residues. The CDR3 protein is CRARNTEAFF. The CDR3, as DNA: TGCAGGGCCCGGAACACTGAAGCTTTCTTT.

V usage is TRBV7-2 and J usage is TRBJ2-3; D might be TRBD1 or TRBD2, each matching 6 bases. Germline-derived CDR1 and CDR2 are SGHTA and FQGNSA. V was cut by 1 base and J by 4 bases, with 12 bases left in between. This CDR3 is 15 amino acids long. In nucleotides, the CDR3 is TGTGCCAGCAGCTTAGATCGGGGGCCCGCAGATACGCAGTATTTT. It yields the protein CASSLDRGPADTQYF.

V and J are TRBV29-1 and TRBJ2-2; D not resolved. V was shortened by 2 bases and J by 2 bases, with 12 bases between the two germline ends. Germline CDR1 SQVTM, CDR2 ANQGSEA. The CDR3 sequence is 15 residues long. CDR3 nucleotide sequence: TGCAGCGTTGAACTAACACAGCCAAACACCGGGGAGCTGTTTTTT. Translated: CSVELTQPNTGELFF.

This sequence joins TRBV6-4 and TRBJ2-1; 11 nucleotides line up with TRBD2. CDR3 size: 16 residues. Germline lookup yields CDR1 MRHNA and CDR2 SNTAGT. V gave up 4 bases and J gave up 4 bases; unmatched junction bases: 6. CDR3 sequence (DNA): TGTGCCAGCAGTGCAATAGCGGGGGGGACTTACAATGAGCAGTTCTTC. This sequence encodes CASSAIAGGTYNEQFF.

This clonotype was found many times. The CDR3 DNA is TGTGCCAGCAGCCAAGAACCCCGCCTGGACTACGACAATGAGCAGTTCTTC. It codes for CASSQEPRLDYDNEQFF. The rearrangement links TRBV3-1 to TRBJ2-1; D might be TRBD2 (6 bases). Germline V gene sequence: CDR1 LGHDT, CDR2 YNNKEL (reference sequence). This CDR3 has 17 amino acids. V was cut by 0 bases and J by 5 bases, with 17 bases left in between.

This clonotype came up a few times. This chain uses TRBV6-1 with TRBJ1-1; 9 nucleotides agree with TRBD1. The germline V gene encodes CDR1 MNHNS and CDR2 SASEGT. After removal of 7 bases from V and 2 bases from J, the junction contained 5 bases not matched to a gene. This CDR3 is built from 14 residues. CDR3 region: CASIVDRGNTEAFF. The CDR3 bases are TGTGCCAGCATTGTGGACAGGGGAAACACTGAAGCTTTCTTT.